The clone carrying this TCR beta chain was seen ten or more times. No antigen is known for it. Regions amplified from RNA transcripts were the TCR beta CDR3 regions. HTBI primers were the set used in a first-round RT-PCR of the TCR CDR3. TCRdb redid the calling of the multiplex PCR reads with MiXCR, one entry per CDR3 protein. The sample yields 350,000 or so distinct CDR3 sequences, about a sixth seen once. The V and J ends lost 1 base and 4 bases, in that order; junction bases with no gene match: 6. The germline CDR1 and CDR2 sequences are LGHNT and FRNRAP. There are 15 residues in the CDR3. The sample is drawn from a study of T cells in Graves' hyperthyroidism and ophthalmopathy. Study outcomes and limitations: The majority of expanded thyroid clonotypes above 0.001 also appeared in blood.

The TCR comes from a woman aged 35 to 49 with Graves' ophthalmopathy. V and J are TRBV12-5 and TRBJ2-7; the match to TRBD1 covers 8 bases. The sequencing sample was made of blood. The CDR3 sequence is CASGLGAGGGYEQYF. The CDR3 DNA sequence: TGTGCTAGTGGTTTGGGGGCAGGGGGCGGATACGAGCAGTACTTC. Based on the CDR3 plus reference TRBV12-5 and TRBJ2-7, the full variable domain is DARVTQTPRHKVTEMGQEVTMRCQPILGHNTVFWYRQTMMQGLELLAYFRNRAPLDDSGMPKDRFSAEMPDATLATLKIQPSEPRDSAVYFCASGLGAGGGYEQYFGPGTRLTVT.